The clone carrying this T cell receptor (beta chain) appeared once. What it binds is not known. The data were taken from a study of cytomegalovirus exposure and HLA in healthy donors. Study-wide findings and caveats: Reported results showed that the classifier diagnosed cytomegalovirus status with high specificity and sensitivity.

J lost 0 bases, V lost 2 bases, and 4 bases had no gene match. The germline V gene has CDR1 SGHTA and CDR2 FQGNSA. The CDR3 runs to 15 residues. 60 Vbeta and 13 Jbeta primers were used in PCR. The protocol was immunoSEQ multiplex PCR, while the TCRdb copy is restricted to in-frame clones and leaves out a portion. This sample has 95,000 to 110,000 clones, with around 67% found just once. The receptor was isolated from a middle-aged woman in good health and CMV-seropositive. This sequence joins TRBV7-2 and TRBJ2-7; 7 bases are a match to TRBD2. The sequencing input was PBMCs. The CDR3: CASSLWPSGSYEQYF. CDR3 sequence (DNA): TGTGCCAGCAGCTTATGGCCTAGCGGCTCCTACGAGCAGTACTTC.